Below, one T cell receptor beta chain is given with its context. Its antigen is still unknown. This sample is drawn from a study of cytomegalovirus exposure and HLA in healthy donors. Study results and caveats: Other equally common chains were less clonally expanded than HLA-associated TCR beta chains, a later analysis showed. Being indistinguishable, some V segments were excluded, TRBV6-2 and TRBV6-3 among them.

A multiplex PCR was run with 60 Vbeta primers and 13 Jbeta primers. TCRdb's table, derived via immunoSEQ multiplex PCR, lists solely in-frame clones and lacks some. The repertoire includes about 160,000 clones, about four fifths of them detected once, and roughly 6% sits in the top ten. Each donor was nominally healthy when sampled (though unrecorded immune exposures were likely). The CDR3 has 15 amino acids. CDR1 and CDR2 (germline): SGHNT, YYREEE (reference sequence). V was cut by 4 bases and J by 2 bases, with 14 bases left in between. The chain combines TRBV5-4 with TRBJ2-3; a weak D match, TRBD2 (6 bases). The receptor was derived from a man aged 50 or older in good health and CMV-seropositive. Source material: PBMCs. The CDR3 spells CASSPGGIYTDTQYF. CDR3 DNA sequence: TGTGCCAGCAGCCCCGGAGGGATTTACACAGATACGCAGTATTTT.